This TCR beta chain appears in the sequencing data of a study of early T cells in non-severe SARS-CoV-2 infection. This clonotype was recorded many times. One entry per CDR3 protein, called by TCRdb with MiXCR from the 5' RACE reads. This sample yields around 83,000 distinct CDR3 sequences, of which about 10% are seen a single time; around 7.5% belongs to the top ten. The receptor's source is an adult who was a healthcare worker with PCR-confirmed SARS-CoV-2 infection or an uninfected control (not recorded which). Sequencing used whole blood, obtained at baseline.

Here the CDR3 reads CASSLYNRAYEQYF. The CDR3 DNA follows: TGCGCCAGCAGCTTGTATAACAGGGCCTACGAGCAGTACTTC. The rearrangement uses TRBV5-1 and TRBJ2-7, with D possibly TRBD1 on 6 matching bases. Trimming removed 1 base from V and 2 bases from J, with 10 bases in between. Germline V gene sequence: CDR1 SGHRS, CDR2 YFSETQ. This CDR3 is 14 amino acids long.